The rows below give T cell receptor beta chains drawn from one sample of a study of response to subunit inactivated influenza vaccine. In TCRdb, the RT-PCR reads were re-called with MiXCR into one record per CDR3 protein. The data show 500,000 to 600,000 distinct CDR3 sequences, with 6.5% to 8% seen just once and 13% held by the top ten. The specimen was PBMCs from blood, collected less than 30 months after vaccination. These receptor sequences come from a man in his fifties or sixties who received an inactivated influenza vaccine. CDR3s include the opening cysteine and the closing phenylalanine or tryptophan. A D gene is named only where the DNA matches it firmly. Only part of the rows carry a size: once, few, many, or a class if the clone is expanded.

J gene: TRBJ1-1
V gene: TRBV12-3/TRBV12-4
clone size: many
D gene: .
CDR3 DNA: TGTGCCAGCAGCCCCGGGGCACTGAACACTGAAGCTTTCTTT
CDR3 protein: CASSPGALNTEAFF

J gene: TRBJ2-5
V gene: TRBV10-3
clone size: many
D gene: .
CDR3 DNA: TGTGCCATCAGTGAGGCCCCGGAAGAGACCCAGTACTTC
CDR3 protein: CAISEAPEETQYF

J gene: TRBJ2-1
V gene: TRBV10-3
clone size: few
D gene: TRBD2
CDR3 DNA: TGTGCCATCAGCTCTAGCGGGATGACTTGGAATGAGCAGTTCTTC
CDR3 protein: CAISSSGMTWNEQFF

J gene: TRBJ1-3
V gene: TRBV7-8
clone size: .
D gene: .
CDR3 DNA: TGTGCCAGCAGCTCCTTGGGGGGGAGGACAAACACCATATATTTT
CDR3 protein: CASSSLGGRTNTIYF

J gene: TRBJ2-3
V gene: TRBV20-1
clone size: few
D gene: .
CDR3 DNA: TGCAGTGCTAGAGAGCCGGCGGATACGCAGTATTTT
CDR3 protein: CSAREPADTQYF

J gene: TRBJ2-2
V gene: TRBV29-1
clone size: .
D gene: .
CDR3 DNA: TGCAGCGTTGTTAGTCGTGGCCGAACGAACACCGGGGAGCTGTTTTTT
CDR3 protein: CSVVSRGRTNTGELFF

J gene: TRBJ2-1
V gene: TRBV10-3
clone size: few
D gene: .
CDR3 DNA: TGTGCCATCAGCCACCCCGGGGGTACTAGTAACAATGAGCAGTTCTTC
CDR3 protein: CAISHPGGTSNNEQFF

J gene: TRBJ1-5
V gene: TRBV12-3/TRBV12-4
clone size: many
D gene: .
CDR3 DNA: TGTGCCAGCAGTTTGCCAGTATCCAATCAGCCCCAGCATTTT
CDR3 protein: CASSLPVSNQPQHF

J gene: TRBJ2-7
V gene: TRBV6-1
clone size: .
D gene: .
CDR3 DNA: TGTGCCAGCAGCCACGCGTCACTCGGCTCCTACGAGCAGTACTTC
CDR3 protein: CASSHASLGSYEQYF

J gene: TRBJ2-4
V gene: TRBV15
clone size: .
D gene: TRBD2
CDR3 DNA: TGTGCCACCAGCAGAGATAATCGGGGGGGCAAAAACATTCAGTACTTC
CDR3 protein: CATSRDNRGGKNIQYF

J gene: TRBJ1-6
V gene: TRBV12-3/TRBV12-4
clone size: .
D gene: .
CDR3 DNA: TGTGCCAGCAGTCCCCGGCCCGAGGGGCCACCCCTCCACTTT
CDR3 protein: CASSPRPEGPPLHF

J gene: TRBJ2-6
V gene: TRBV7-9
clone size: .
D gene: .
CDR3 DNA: TGTGCCAGCAGCTTGAGTTCACGCGGGTCTGGGGCCAACGTCCTGACTTTC
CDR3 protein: CASSLSSRGSGANVLTF

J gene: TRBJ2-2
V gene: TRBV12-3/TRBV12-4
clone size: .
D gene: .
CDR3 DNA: TGTGCCACCAGGGATCCCGGGGAGCTGTTTTTT
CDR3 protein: CATRDPGELFF

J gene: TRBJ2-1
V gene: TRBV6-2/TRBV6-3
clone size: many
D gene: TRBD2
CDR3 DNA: TGTGCCAGCAGTTACGGACTAGCGGGAGGAGCAAATGAGCAGTTCTTC
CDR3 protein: CASSYGLAGGANEQFF

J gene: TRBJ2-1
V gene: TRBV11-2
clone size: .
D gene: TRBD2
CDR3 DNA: TGTGCCAGCAGCCCCAAGGGGAGCGGGAGGAAATATTACAATGAGCAGTTCTTC
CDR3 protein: CASSPKGSGRKYYNEQFF

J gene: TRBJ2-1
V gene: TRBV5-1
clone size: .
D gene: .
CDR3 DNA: TGCGCCAGCACCTACCGGGACCCTTACTACAATGAGCAGTTCTTC
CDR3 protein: CASTYRDPYYNEQFF

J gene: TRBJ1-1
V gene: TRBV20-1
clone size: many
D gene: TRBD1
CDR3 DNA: TGCAGTGCTAGACTAGCTGACAGGGCGGGCACTGAAGCTTTCTTT
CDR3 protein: CSARLADRAGTEAFF

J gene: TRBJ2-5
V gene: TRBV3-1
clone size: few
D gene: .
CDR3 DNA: TGTGCCAGCAGCCAAGGCCCACTCCGAGGAGAGACCCAGTACTTC
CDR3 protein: CASSQGPLRGETQYF

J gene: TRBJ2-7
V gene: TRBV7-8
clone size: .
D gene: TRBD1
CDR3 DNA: TGTGCCAGCAGCTTTGTGACCAGGACAGGGGACGAGCAGTACTTC
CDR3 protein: CASSFVTRTGDEQYF

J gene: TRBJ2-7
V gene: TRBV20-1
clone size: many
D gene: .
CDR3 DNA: TGCAGTGCCGCCCGAGGGACCCGGTACGAGCAGTACTTC
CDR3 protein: CSAARGTRYEQYF

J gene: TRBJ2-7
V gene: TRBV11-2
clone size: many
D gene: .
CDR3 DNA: TGTGCCAGCAGCAAATCCTACGAGCAGTACTTC
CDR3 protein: CASSKSYEQYF

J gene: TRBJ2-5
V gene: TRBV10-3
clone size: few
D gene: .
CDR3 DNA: TGTGCCATCAGCGCAACGGGAGAGACCCAGTACTTC
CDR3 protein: CAISATGETQYF

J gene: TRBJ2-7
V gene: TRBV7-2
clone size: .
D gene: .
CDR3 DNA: TGTGCCAGCAGCTCATACCAGGGGGAGCAGTACTTC
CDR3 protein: CASSSYQGEQYF

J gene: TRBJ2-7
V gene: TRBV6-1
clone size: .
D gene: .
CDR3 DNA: TGTGCCAGCAGTGAACGACAGGACTACGAGCAGTACTTC
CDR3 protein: CASSERQDYEQYF

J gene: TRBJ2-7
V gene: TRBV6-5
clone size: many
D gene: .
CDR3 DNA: TGTGCCAGCAGTTACGGTAGGGGGAGGGCTTACGAGCAGTACTTC
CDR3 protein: CASSYGRGRAYEQYF

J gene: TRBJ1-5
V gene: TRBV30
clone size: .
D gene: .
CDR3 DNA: TGTGCCTGGAGTGAAATAGGGACGGGGAGATTCAATCAGCCCCAGCATTTT
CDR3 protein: CAWSEIGTGRFNQPQHF

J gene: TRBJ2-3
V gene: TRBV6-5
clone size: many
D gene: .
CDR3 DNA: TGTGCCAGCAGTTACCGGGCCCTCACAGATACGCAGTATTTT
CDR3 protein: CASSYRALTDTQYF

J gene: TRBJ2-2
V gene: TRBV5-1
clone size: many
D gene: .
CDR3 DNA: TGCGCCAGCAGCTTCGGGGGCCTGGAGCTGTTTTTT
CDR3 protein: CASSFGGLELFF

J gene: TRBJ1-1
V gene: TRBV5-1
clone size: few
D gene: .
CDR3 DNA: TGCGCCAGCAGCTTGTCTTCTCCCATCGAAGCTTTCTTT
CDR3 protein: CASSLSSPIEAFF

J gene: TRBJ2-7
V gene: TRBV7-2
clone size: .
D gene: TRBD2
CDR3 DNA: TGTGCCAGCAGCCCGGGTCGGGCGGGGGGCGAGCAGTACTTC
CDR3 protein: CASSPGRAGGEQYF

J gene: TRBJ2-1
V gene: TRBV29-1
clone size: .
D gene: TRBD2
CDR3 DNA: TGCAGCGTTGGGCTAGCGGGATACAATGAGCAGTTCTTC
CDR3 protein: CSVGLAGYNEQFF

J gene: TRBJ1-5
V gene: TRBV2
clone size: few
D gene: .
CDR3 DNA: TGTGCCAGCAGTGAAAGGGTTGGCAATCAGCCCCAGCATTTT
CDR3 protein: CASSERVGNQPQHF

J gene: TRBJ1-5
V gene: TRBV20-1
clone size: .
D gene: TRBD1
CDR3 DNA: TGCAGTGCTCCCGCAGGGGGTGTTGATCAGCCCCAGCATTTT
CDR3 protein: CSAPAGGVDQPQHF

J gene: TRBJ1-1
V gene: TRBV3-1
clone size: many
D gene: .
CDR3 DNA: TGTGCCAGCAGCCAGGGGACTGAAGCTTTCTTT
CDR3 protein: CASSQGTEAFF

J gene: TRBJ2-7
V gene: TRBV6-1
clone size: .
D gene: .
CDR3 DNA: TGTGCCAGCAGTGAATACAGGGCCTCCTACGAGCAGTACTTC
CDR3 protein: CASSEYRASYEQYF

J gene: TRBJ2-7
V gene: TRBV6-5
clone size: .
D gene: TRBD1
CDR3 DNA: TGTGCCAGCAGTTACTCAGGCAGGGGGCCCTACGAGCAGTACTTC
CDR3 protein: CASSYSGRGPYEQYF

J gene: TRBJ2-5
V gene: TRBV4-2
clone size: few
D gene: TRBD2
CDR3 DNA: TGTGCCAGCAGCCAAGATGCAGCGGGGAAGGGGGAGACCCAGTACTTC
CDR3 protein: CASSQDAAGKGETQYF

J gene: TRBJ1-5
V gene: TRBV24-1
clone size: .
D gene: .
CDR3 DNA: TGTGCCACCAGTGCTGGAGGGAGGTCCCAGCATTTT
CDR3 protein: CATSAGGRSQHF

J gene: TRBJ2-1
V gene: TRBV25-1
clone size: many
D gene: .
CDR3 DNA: TGTGCCAGCAGTGCCCAAACAGGGTTGGCGTTCTTC
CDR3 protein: CASSAQTGLAFF